Below are 31 T cell receptor beta chains sequenced from a single sample in a study of control samples from healthy donors and cancer patients. Libraries were prepared by immunoSEQ multiplex PCR; TCRdb keeps only in-frame clonotypes and omits some of them. The top ten clones hold 11% to 15% of a sample with roughly 160,000 clones, around 94% of them seen once. The sample comprised PBMCs. The origin of the receptors is a man aged 60-69 years with colorectal cancer.

The chain couples TRBV30 to TRBJ2-5; either TRBD1 or TRBD2 may fit D (5 bases each). Looked up from germline, CDR1 is GTSNPN and CDR2 is SVGIG (reference sequence). The CDR3 totals 14 residues. The V gene lost 1 base and the J gene lost 5 bases, with 14 bases spanning the gap. The CDR3 region is CAWSAGTPSETQYF. DNA for the CDR3: TGTGCCTGGAGTGCTGGGACGCCGAGTGAGACCCAGTACTTC.

The V and J genes are TRBV5-4 and TRBJ2-3, with D possibly being TRBD1 (5 bases). Germline V CDR1 and CDR2: SGHNT, YYREEE (reference sequence). Trimming took 2 bases from V and 4 from J, leaving 14 bases between them. The CDR3 has 15 residues. The CDR3 sequence: CASSFPQGGSDTQYF. CDR3 bases: TGTGCCAGCAGCTTTCCGCAGGGCGGATCAGATACGCAGTATTTT.

In DNA form, the CDR3 reads TGTGCCAGCAGCCCGGGACAAGCCACCGGGGAGCTGTTTTTT. This sequence encodes CASSPGQATGELFF. The J gene is TRBJ2-2, the V gene TRBV11-2, with D tentatively TRBD1 (6 bases). Germline values: CDR1 SGHAT, CDR2 FQNNGV. The V end was cut by 5 bases, the J end by 4 bases, with 11 bases between. This CDR3 is built from 14 residues.

The chain links TRBV27 to TRBJ2-4; no reliable D call. Trimming took off 2 bases at V and 0 bases at J, with 5 bases between the two ends. Germline CDR1 reads MNHEY; CDR2 reads SMNVEV (reference sequence). The CDR3 is 14 amino acids. DNA of the CDR3: TGTGCCAGCAGTTTAACTCTAGCCAAAAACATTCAGTACTTC. As protein: CASSLTLAKNIQYF.

CDR3 loop: CASTSGGQETQYF. The CDR3 region has the DNA TGTGCTAGCACTAGCGGGGGTCAAGAGACCCAGTACTTC. V usage is TRBV30 and J usage is TRBJ2-5; 11 nucleotides align to TRBD2. In germline, CDR1 is GTSNPN, CDR2 SVGIG (reference sequence). This CDR3 contains 13 residues.

The CDR3 coding sequence is TGTGCCAGCAGTTCCGGAGGAAAAGTCTCTAACTATGGCTACACCTTC. Encoded protein: CASSSGGKVSNYGYTF. The V call is TRBV6-2 or TRBV6-3, the J call TRBJ1-2; no definite D call. V lost 4 bases and J lost 0, with 15 bases in between. Germline V gene lookup returns CDR1 MNHEY and CDR2 SVGEGT. The CDR3 is 16 amino acids.

The V and J genes are TRBV4-1 and TRBJ1-3, with D possibly TRBD1 on 5 matching bases. The CDR3 covers 15 residues. CDR1 and CDR2 (germline): MGHRA, YSYEKL. Trimming removed 5 bases from V and 0 bases from J, with 11 bases in between. CDR3 loop: CASSKGRGSGNTIYF. CDR3 sequence (DNA): TGCGCCAGCAGCAAGGGGCGGGGCTCTGGAAACACCATATATTTT.

This clone is a singleton in its sample. The chain combines TRBV5-1 with TRBJ2-3; 7 bases are shared with TRBD1. The CDR3 has 14 residues. Germline trimming cut 4 bases from V and 0 bases from J; bases unmatched to any gene: 2. Germline V gene sequence: CDR1 SGHRS, CDR2 YFSETQ. The CDR3 DNA reads as TGCGCCAGCAGCCAGGGACAGAGCACAGATACGCAGTATTTT. This translates into CASSQGQSTDTQYF. Using reference TRBV5-1 and TRBJ2-3 for the parts outside the CDR3, the full variable domain is KAGVTQTPRYLIKTRGQQVTLSCSPISGHRSVSWYQQTPGQGLQFLFEYFSETQRNKGNFPGRFSGRQFSNSRSEMNVSTLELGDSALYLCASSQGQSTDTQYFGPGTRLTVL.

The chain combines TRBV5-6 with TRBJ1-2; no clear D. Germline CDR1 is SGHDT and CDR2 is YYEEEE. V was clipped by 2 bases and J by 6 bases, with 8 bases between them. This CDR3 is 12 amino acids long. CDR3: CASSFLVNGYTF. As DNA, the CDR3 is TGTGCCAGCAGCTTCTTGGTCAATGGCTACACCTTC.

In DNA form, the CDR3 reads TGTGCCAGCAGACCAACCGGGACAGGGGTTATCCACGAGCAGTACTTC. Its translation: CASRPTGTGVIHEQYF. This chain connects TRBV5-4 to TRBJ2-7, with TRBD1 matching 10 bases. V was clipped by 5 bases and J by 5 bases; unmatched bases: 13. The CDR3 sequence is 16 residues long. Germline CDR1 SGHNT, CDR2 YYREEE (reference sequence).

This clone has just one count. The chain employs TRBV4-2 and TRBJ2-2, with a possible D match to TRBD1 (5 bases). Germline CDR1 reads LGHNA; CDR2 reads YNFKEQ. The CDR3 loop spans 16 amino acids. Trimming took 4 bases from V and 1 from J, leaving 13 bases between them. The CDR3 sequence: CASSLNLRGNTGELFF. Here the CDR3 DNA reads TGTGCCAGCAGCCTGAACCTTAGGGGGAACACCGGGGAGCTGTTTTTT.

This chain connects TRBV30 to TRBJ2-5; TRBD1 matches at 10 bases. V was pared by 5 bases and J by 5 bases, with 2 bases of the junction left unmatched. The CDR3 consists of 12 residues. From germline, CDR1 is GTSNPN and CDR2 SVGIG (reference sequence). The CDR3 DNA follows: TGTGCCTGGGACAGGGGGCCTGAGACCCAGTACTTC. This translates into CAWDRGPETQYF.

With respect to this clone: Other DNA sequences within the sample encode an identical CDR3. This chain connects TRBV6-5 to TRBJ2-2; D may be TRBD1 (6 bases). The V end was cut by 0 bases, the J end by 5 bases, with 7 bases between. The germline CDR1 and CDR2 sequences are MNHEY and SVGAGI. The CDR3 extends over 14 amino acids. The CDR3 spells CASSYSGGTGELFF. Here the CDR3 DNA reads TGTGCCAGCAGTTACTCAGGGGGTACCGGGGAGCTGTTTTTT.

The chain joins TRBV6-2 or TRBV6-3 to TRBJ1-2, with 8 nucleotides matching TRBD1. The germline V gene encodes CDR1 MNHEY and CDR2 SVGEGT. This CDR3 has 16 amino acids. The J segment lost 0 bases and the V segment lost 4 bases, leaving 7 bases of the junction unmatched. CDR3 in DNA: TGTGCCAGCAGTTTCTACCGGACAGGGACTAACTATGGCTACACCTTC. This translates into CASSFYRTGTNYGYTF.

The rearrangement joins TRBV18 to TRBJ1-1; D is unclear. This CDR3 comprises 13 residues. Germline-derived CDR1 and CDR2 are KGHSH and LQKENI. The germline V and J ends were trimmed by 3 bases and 3 bases, with 8 bases remaining between them. In nucleotides, the CDR3 is TGTGCCAGCTCACCCTCAGTGGACACTGAAGCTTTCTTT. Translation gives CASSPSVDTEAFF.

The chain links TRBV9 to TRBJ1-4; unclear D gene. The CDR3 extends over 14 amino acids. The germline V and J ends were trimmed by 1 base and 7 bases, with 11 bases remaining between them. Germline-derived CDR1 and CDR2 are SGDLS and YYNGEE. DNA of the CDR3: TGTGCCAGCAGCGTACTGGCCGTTGGTGAAAAACTGTTTTTT. Residues: CASSVLAVGEKLFF.

The chain carries TRBV6-6 and TRBJ2-7; a possible D gene is TRBD1 (6 bases). Looked up from germline, CDR1 is MNHNY and CDR2 is SVGAGI (reference sequence). The V end was cut by 0 bases, the J end by 3 bases, with 12 bases between. The CDR3 totals 15 residues. The CDR3 is CASSYSQGNFYEQYF. CDR3 sequence (DNA): TGTGCCAGCAGTTACTCACAGGGAAATTTCTACGAGCAGTACTTC.

The rearrangement joins TRBV5-1 to TRBJ1-5; the D gene is possibly TRBD1 (5 bases). This CDR3 has 15 residues. Looked up from germline, CDR1 is SGHRS and CDR2 is YFSETQ. The ends were cut back, 2 bases at V and 1 base at J, with 10 bases in the middle. The CDR3 here is CASSFQPGSNQPQHF. Here the CDR3 DNA reads TGCGCCAGCAGCTTTCAGCCAGGGAGCAATCAGCCCCAGCATTTT.

This chain joins TRBV3-1 (or the pseudogene TRBV3-2) and TRBJ1-5; 9 bases fit TRBD1. The CDR3 is made up of 15 amino acids. V trimming: 3 bases; J trimming: 4 bases; junction bases outside the gene matches: 4. Germline lookup yields CDR1 LGHDT and CDR2 YNNKEL (reference sequence). The CDR3 reads CASSHLQGANQPQHF. In DNA, the CDR3 is TGTGCCAGCAGCCACCTACAGGGGGCGAATCAGCCCCAGCATTTT.

This clone came up once. The V gene is TRBV27, the J gene TRBJ2-3; no clear D gene. Per germline, CDR1 MNHEY and CDR2 SMNVEV (reference sequence). The CDR3 contains 13 residues. V was pared by 2 bases and J by 2 bases, with 5 bases between. CDR3 loop: CASSLVTTDTQYF. DNA of the CDR3: TGTGCCAGCAGTTTAGTTACCACAGATACGCAGTATTTT.

The chain joins TRBV29-1 to TRBJ2-1, with D tentatively TRBD2 (5 bases). The CDR3 totals 10 residues. Trimming stripped 7 bases from V and 9 bases from J, with 10 bases between. The V gene's germline CDR1 is SQVTM and CDR2 ANQGSEA. In DNA, the CDR3 is TGCAGCGCCCGGACTGTTGAGCAGTTCTTC. Translated: CSARTVEQFF.

CDR3 protein: CASSQVFSGNTIYF. CDR3 bases: TGTGCCAGCAGCCAAGTATTCTCTGGAAACACCATATATTTT. The chain combines TRBV14 with TRBJ1-3; no clear D. This CDR3 is built from 14 residues. Trimming shortened V by 1 base and J by 0 bases, and 4 bases separated the two germline ends. Germline V CDR1 and CDR2: SGHDN, FVKESK.

V gene TRBV6-1 combines with J gene TRBJ2-7; tentative D call: TRBD2 (5 bases). Germline CDR1 is MNHNS and CDR2 is SASEGT. The V end lost 2 bases, the J end lost 0 bases, and 11 bases lay between the germline ends. The CDR3 totals 15 residues. This CDR3 is CASSELAGASYEQYF. The CDR3 DNA is TGTGCCAGCAGTGAACTGGCGGGTGCCTCCTACGAGCAGTACTTC.

V is TRBV7-9 and J is TRBJ2-5; 10 nucleotides align to TRBD2. Per germline, CDR1 SEHNR and CDR2 FQNEAQ (reference sequence). The CDR3 extends over 16 amino acids. V was clipped by 5 bases and J by 5 bases; unmatched bases: 11. CDR3 sequence reads: CASSRRLLAGLETQYF. The CDR3 coding sequence is TGTGCCAGCAGCCGACGACTACTAGCGGGGCTGGAGACCCAGTACTTC. The variable domain in full, with the rest retrieved from reference TRBV7-9 and TRBJ2-5, is DTGVSQNPRHKITKRGQNVTFRCDPISEHNRLYWYRQTLGQGPEFLTYFQNEAQLEKSRLLSDRFSAERPKGSFSTLEIQRTEQGDSAMYLCASSRRLLAGLETQYFGPGTRLLVL.

The V and J genes are TRBV6-6 and TRBJ1-5, with D hard to call. Germline CDR1 MNHNY, CDR2 SVGAGI (reference sequence). V lost 3 bases to trimming and J lost 4 bases, with 4 bases between them. This CDR3 contains 12 residues. The CDR3 loop is CASSYGNQPQHF. The CDR3 nucleotides read TGTGCCAGCAGTTATGGTAATCAGCCCCAGCATTTT.

This rearrangement joins TRBV11-2 to TRBJ2-5, with D unresolved. V lost 4 bases and J lost 1, with 4 bases in between. Germline V gene data show CDR1 as SGHAT and CDR2 as FQNNGV. The CDR3 contains 12 residues. The CDR3 reads CASSSSQETQYF. The CDR3 DNA is TGTGCCAGCAGCTCGTCCCAAGAGACCCAGTACTTC.

This clone was recorded once. CDR3 nucleotides: TGTGCCAGCAGTCCCCGGACAGGGTACACCGGGGAGCTGTTTTTT. It codes for CASSPRTGYTGELFF. J is TRBJ2-2 and V is TRBV2, with TRBD1 identical over 8 bases. Germline loops: CDR1 SNHLY, CDR2 FYNNEI. J was trimmed by 3 bases and V by 5 bases; bases with no gene match: 5. This CDR3 region has 15 residues.

The chain employs TRBV10-1 and TRBJ2-3, with D uncertain. The CDR3 is 13 amino acids. Trimming left V 0 bases short and J 3 bases short, with 4 bases between. Germline V CDR1 and CDR2: WNHNN, SYGVQD (reference sequence). The CDR3 region has the DNA TGCGCCAGCAGTGAGTCTGGGACAGATACGCAGTATTTT. This encodes CASSESGTDTQYF.

The rearrangement joins TRBV27 to TRBJ2-3, with D possibly matching TRBD2 (7 bases). V was clipped by 4 bases and J by 2 bases, with 13 bases between them. Per the germline V gene, CDR1 is MNHEY and CDR2 is SMNVEV (reference sequence). The CDR3 runs to 15 residues. The CDR3 nucleotides read TGTGCCAGCAGTTCTGGCGGGGGCCTCACAGATACGCAGTATTTT. Protein sequence: CASSSGGGLTDTQYF.

This chain uses TRBV19 with TRBJ1-2, with 8 nucleotides matching TRBD1. CDR1 is LNHDA, CDR2 SQIVND, per germline (reference sequence). The CDR3 has 15 amino acids. V lost 5 bases to trimming and J lost 0 bases; unmatched junction nucleotides: 5. The CDR3 nucleotides are TGTGCCAGTAGTGCGCGACAGGGGACTAACTATGGCTACACCTTC. Its protein product is CASSARQGTNYGYTF.

This chain joins TRBV3-1 (or the pseudogene TRBV3-2) and TRBJ2-3; maybe TRBD1 (6 bases). The germline V gene has CDR1 LGHDT and CDR2 YNNKEL (reference sequence). The CDR3 has 13 amino acids. V lost 3 bases and J lost 6, with 10 bases in between. CDR3 sequence: CASSQQRGDTQYF. The DNA of the CDR3 is TGTGCCAGCAGCCAGCAGAGGGGGGATACGCAGTATTTT.